A selection of T cell receptor beta chains follows, all from one sample in a study of beta chain features in type 1 diabetes. Using immunoSEQ multiplex PCR, the repertoire was profiled, and TCRdb retains in-frame clones only, with some absent. Of 200,000 to 300,000 clones detected, 25% to 30% appear once; the ten largest clones hold approximately 4%. The sample taken for sequencing was central memory CD4+ T cells from blood. The source is a man under 40 in good health. Both conserved end residues are part of each CDR3. A D gene is named only where the DNA matches it firmly. Not every row has a clone size; where given, it reads once, few, many or a size class.

j_call v_call clone_size d_call cdr3_aa cdr3_nt
TRBJ2-1 TRBV28 . TRBD2 CASSSTGTSAYNEQFF TGTGCCAGCAGTTCGACCGGGACTAGCGCCTACAATGAGCAGTTCTTC
TRBJ2-5 TRBV2 . TRBD1 CASSLGQGAGVWETQYF TGTGCCAGCAGCCTCGGACAGGGGGCAGGGGTTTGGGAGACCCAGTACTTC
TRBJ2-1 TRBV28 . TRBD2 CASSPLWTSGSSRRASNEQFF TGTGCCAGCAGTCCTCTATGGACTAGCGGGAGTTCAAGGAGGGCTAGCAATGAGCAGTTCTTC
TRBJ1-4 TRBV14 . . CASSQEAGRAEKLFF TGTGCCAGCAGCCAAGAGGCAGGGAGGGCTGAAAAACTGTTTTTT
TRBJ2-2 TRBV7-9 . . CASSSDRRTGELFF TGTGCCAGCAGCTCAGACAGGAGGACCGGGGAGCTGTTTTTT
TRBJ2-7 TRBV15 many . CATSRDAGAYEQYF TGTGCCACCAGCAGAGACGCGGGTGCCTACGAGCAGTACTTC
TRBJ2-7 TRBV25-1 . TRBD1 CASSEPGQGAYEQYF TGTGCCAGCAGTGAACCGGGACAGGGAGCCTACGAGCAGTACTTC
TRBJ2-5 TRBV5-6 . TRBD1 CASSEGQGLSQYF TGTGCCAGCAGCGAAGGACAGGGCCTGTCCCAGTACTTC
TRBJ1-2 TRBV29-1 few . CSAGTIGDYGYTF TGCAGCGCCGGGACCATCGGAGACTATGGCTACACCTTC
TRBJ1-2 TRBV9 few . CASSVDPTGPDGYTF TGTGCCAGCAGCGTAGACCCGACTGGTCCCGATGGCTACACCTTC
TRBJ2-1 TRBV2 few . CASTREAYSYNEQFF TGTGCCAGCACCCGTGAAGCGTACTCCTACAATGAGCAGTTCTTC
TRBJ2-5 TRBV7-2 . . CASSLVTGTLGTQYF TGTGCCAGCAGCTTAGTTACAGGGACCCTCGGGACCCAGTACTTC
TRBJ2-7 TRBV6-1 few TRBD1 CASSQQGDEQYF TGTGCCAGCAGTCAACAGGGGGACGAGCAGTACTTC
TRBJ2-1 TRBV28 . . CASSLPLGEQFF TGTGCCAGCAGCCTCCCCTTAGGTGAGCAGTTCTTC
TRBJ1-2 TRBV2 . . CASSERRPVGYGYTF TGTGCCAGCAGTGAACGACGGCCGGTAGGCTATGGCTACACCTTC
TRBJ1-1 TRBV9 . . CASSVAPGNTEAFF TGTGCCAGCAGCGTAGCCCCGGGGAACACTGAAGCTTTCTTT
TRBJ2-5 TRBV29-1 . . CSVNHQETQYF TGCAGCGTTAACCATCAAGAGACCCAGTACTTC
TRBJ2-3 TRBV9 . . CASSTIGALDTQYF TGTGCCAGCAGCACGATAGGGGCCTTAGATACGCAGTATTTT
TRBJ2-1 TRBV11-2 few . CASSPRGGGMDEQFF TGTGCCAGCAGCCCACGGGGAGGGGGTATGGATGAGCAGTTCTTC
TRBJ2-1 TRBV7-2 few TRBD2 CASSPGRERGNEQFF TGTGCCAGCAGTCCTGGGCGGGAGAGAGGCAATGAGCAGTTCTTC
TRBJ1-2 TRBV25-1 . . CASSESVGYTF TGTGCCAGCAGTGAATCAGTAGGCTACACCTTC
TRBJ2-7 TRBV30 few . CAWSKGGGLEQYF TGTGCCTGGAGTAAGGGAGGGGGGCTCGAGCAGTACTTC
TRBJ2-1 TRBV20-1 few . CSAREEWEQFF TGCAGTGCTAGAGAAGAGTGGGAGCAGTTCTTC
TRBJ2-2 TRBV9 . TRBD1 CASSVGTGGVWELFF TGTGCCAGCAGCGTAGGGACAGGGGGCGTTTGGGAGCTGTTTTTT
TRBJ2-3 TRBV6-1 few . CASSERTLTDTQYF TGTGCCAGCAGTGAGAGAACACTCACAGATACGCAGTATTTT
TRBJ2-5 TRBV11-2 few TRBD1 CASSRQGESQYF TGTGCCAGCAGCCGACAGGGAGAATCCCAGTACTTC
TRBJ2-5 TRBV27 few . CASSLPDQETQYF TGTGCCAGCAGTTTACCCGACCAAGAGACCCAGTACTTC
TRBJ2-7 TRBV27 . TRBD1 CASSVTGGGYEQYF TGTGCCAGCAGTGTGACAGGGGGCGGCTACGAGCAGTACTTC
TRBJ2-5 TRBV30 . . CAWSMYRQETQYF TGTGCCTGGAGTATGTACCGCCAAGAGACCCAGTACTTC
TRBJ2-1 TRBV30 few . CAWRWDSYNEQFF TGTGCCTGGAGGTGGGACTCCTACAATGAGCAGTTCTTC
TRBJ1-1 TRBV25-1 . . CASTGLWNTEAFF TGTGCCAGCACTGGACTTTGGAACACTGAAGCTTTCTTT
TRBJ1-1 TRBV29-1 few TRBD1 CSYHGQGNTEAFF TGCAGCTACCACGGACAGGGTAACACTGAAGCTTTCTTT
TRBJ2-5 TRBV7-9 . TRBD1 CASSLEVLGTGYQETQYF TGTGCCAGCAGCTTAGAAGTATTGGGGACAGGGTACCAAGAGACCCAGTACTTC
TRBJ2-7 TRBV7-9 few TRBD1 CASSRDRVGEQYF TGTGCCAGCAGCCGGGACAGGGTTGGGGAGCAGTACTTC
TRBJ2-1 TRBV5-6 few TRBD1 CASSAGTGGYNEQFF TGTGCCAGCAGCGCCGGGACAGGGGGCTACAATGAGCAGTTCTTC
TRBJ2-3 TRBV4-1 . . CASSQGGKGNTQYF TGCGCCAGCAGCCAAGGCGGGAAGGGAAATACGCAGTATTTT